The clone carrying this T cell receptor beta chain was recorded at least ten times. Its antigen is not known. Authors of the study amplified TCR beta CDR3 regions from RNA transcripts. HTBI primers were employed in a first-round RT-PCR of the TCR CDR3. TCRdb reprocessed the multiplex PCR reads with MiXCR, giving one entry per CDR3 protein. The profile shows roughly 580,000 distinct CDR3 sequences, roughly 13% of them singletons. This entry is derived from a study of T cells in Graves' hyperthyroidism and ophthalmopathy. It was around 10 ml of fresh peripheral blood that supplied the PBMCs. Study outcomes and limitations: A median around 5.9 months before onset, the model predicted ophthalmopathy.

J gave up 2 bases and V 4 bases, and 13 bases lay outside the gene matches. CDR1 is SGHTA, CDR2 FQGNSA, per germline. CDR3 length: 18 amino acids. Specimen: blood. The rearrangement links TRBV7-2 to TRBJ1-4, with 7 bases identical to TRBD1. The source is a woman under 40 with Graves' hyperthyroidism that later progressed to Graves' ophthalmopathy. CDR3 region: CASSSPKTGMATNEKLFF. In DNA, the CDR3 is TGTGCCAGCAGCTCCCCTAAGACAGGGATGGCGACTAATGAAAAACTGTTTTTT.